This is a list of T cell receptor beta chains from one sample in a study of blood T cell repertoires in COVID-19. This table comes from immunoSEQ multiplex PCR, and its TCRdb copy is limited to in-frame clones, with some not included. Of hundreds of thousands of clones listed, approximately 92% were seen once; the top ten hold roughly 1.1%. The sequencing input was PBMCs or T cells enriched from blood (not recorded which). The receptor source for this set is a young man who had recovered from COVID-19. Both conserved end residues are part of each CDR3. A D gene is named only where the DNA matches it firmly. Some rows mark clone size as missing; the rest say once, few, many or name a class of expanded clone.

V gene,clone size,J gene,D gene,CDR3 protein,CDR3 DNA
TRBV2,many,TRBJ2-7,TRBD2,CASEPGLAAFEQYF,TGTGCCAGCGAACCGGGACTAGCGGCGTTCGAGCAGTACTTC
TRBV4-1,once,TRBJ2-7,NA,CASSQDLRDYEQYF,TGCGCCAGCAGCCAAGATCTGAGGGACTACGAGCAGTACTTC
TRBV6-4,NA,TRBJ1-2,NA,CASSDSPGGYGYTF,TGTGCCAGCAGTGACTCCCCGGGTGGGTATGGCTACACCTTC
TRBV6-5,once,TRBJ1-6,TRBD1,CASSYRQGLYSPLHF,TGTGCCAGCAGTTACCGACAGGGTCTATATTCACCCCTCCACTTT
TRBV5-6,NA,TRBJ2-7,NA,CASSITHGYEQYF,TGTGCCAGCAGCATAACCCACGGCTACGAGCAGTACTTC
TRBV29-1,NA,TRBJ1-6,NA,CSVGWGGNSPLHF,TGCAGCGTTGGGTGGGGGGGAAATTCACCCCTCCACTTT
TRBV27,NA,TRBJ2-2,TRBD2,CASSLVVAGPNTGELFF,TGTGCCAGCAGTTTGGTAGTAGCGGGACCGAACACCGGGGAGCTGTTTTTT
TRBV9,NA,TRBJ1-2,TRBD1,CASSVVRGTGSIRYTF,TGTGCCAGCAGCGTAGTTCGGGGGACAGGGAGTATTCGCTACACCTTC
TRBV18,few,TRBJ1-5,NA,CASSLEDSNQPQHF,TGTGCCAGCTCACTTGAGGACAGTAATCAGCCCCAGCATTTT
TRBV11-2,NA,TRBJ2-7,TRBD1,CASSFDPGQGFEQYF,TGTGCCAGCAGTTTCGATCCGGGACAGGGTTTCGAGCAGTACTTC
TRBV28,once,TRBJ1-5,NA,CASIPGGGHQPQHF,TGTGCCAGCATCCCCGGGGGGGGTCATCAGCCCCAGCATTTT
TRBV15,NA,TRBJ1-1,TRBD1,CATSRDKGDRSSQAFF,TGTGCCACCAGCAGAGATAAGGGGGACAGGTCTAGTCAGGCTTTCTTT
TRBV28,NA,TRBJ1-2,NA,CASDSNYGYTF,TGTGCCAGCGACAGTAACTATGGCTACACCTTC
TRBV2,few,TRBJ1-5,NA,CASSVGGTGLAPQHF,TGTGCCAGCAGTGTAGGCGGGACGGGTCTTGCGCCCCAGCATTTT
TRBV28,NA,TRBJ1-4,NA,CASSLLAGTNEKLFF,TGTGCCAGCAGTTTATTGGCGGGAACTAATGAAAAACTGTTTTTT
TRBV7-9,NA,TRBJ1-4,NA,CASSLVQGGGEKLFF,TGTGCCAGCAGCTTGGTCCAGGGCGGCGGAGAAAAACTGTTTTTT
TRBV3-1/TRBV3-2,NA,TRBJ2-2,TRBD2,CASTHERSTGGNGELFF,TGTGCCAGCACGCACGAAAGATCTACGGGGGGGAACGGGGAGCTGTTTTTT
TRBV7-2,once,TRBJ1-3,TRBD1,CASTPGGRNTIYF,TGTGCCTCCACCCCAGGGGGGAGAAACACCATATATTTT
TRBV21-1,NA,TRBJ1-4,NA,CASSKAPRTANATNEKLFF,TGTGCCAGCAGCAAAGCCCCCCGGACAGCGAATGCAACTAATGAAAAACTGTTTTTT
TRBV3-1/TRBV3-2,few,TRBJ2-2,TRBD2,CASSPLAGTNTGELFF,TGTGCCAGCAGCCCCCTAGCGGGTACAAACACCGGGGAGCTGTTTTTT
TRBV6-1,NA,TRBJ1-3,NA,CASSEARTGGNTIYF,TGTGCCAGCAGTGAAGCGCGGACGGGAGGAAACACCATATATTTT
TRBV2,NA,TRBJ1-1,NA,CASSPRRFTEAFF,TGTGCCAGCAGTCCACGGCGGTTCACTGAAGCTTTCTTT
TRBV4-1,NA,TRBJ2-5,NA,CASSQGVRAETQYF,TGCGCCAGCAGCCAAGGGGTGCGGGCAGAGACCCAGTACTTC
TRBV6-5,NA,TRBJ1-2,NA,CASSYRDHYGYTF,TGTGCCAGCAGTTACCGGGATCACTATGGCTACACCTTC
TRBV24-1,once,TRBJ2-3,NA,CATSAEGPRRTDTQYF,TGTGCCACCAGTGCTGAGGGCCCACGTCGCACAGATACGCAGTATTTT
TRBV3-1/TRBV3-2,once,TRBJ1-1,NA,CASSQGARSEAFF,TGTGCCAGCAGCCAAGGGGCGAGATCTGAAGCTTTCTTT
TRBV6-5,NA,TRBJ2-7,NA,CASSDSGAYEQYF,TGTGCCAGCAGCGACTCCGGGGCCTACGAGCAGTACTTC
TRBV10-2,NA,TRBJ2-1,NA,CASSESAGPHNEQFF,TGCGCCAGCAGTGAGTCAGCGGGCCCACACAATGAGCAGTTCTTC
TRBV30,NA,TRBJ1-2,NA,CAWSGAALKTAYGYTF,TGTGCCTGGAGTGGGGCAGCACTCAAGACCGCTTATGGCTACACCTTC
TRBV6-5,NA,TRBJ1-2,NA,CASSYSGARGYGYTF,TGTGCCAGCAGTTACTCGGGGGCGCGAGGCTATGGCTACACCTTC
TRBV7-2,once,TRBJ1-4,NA,CASSFKSGSDEKLFF,TGTGCCAGCAGCTTTAAATCGGGAAGTGATGAAAAACTGTTTTTT
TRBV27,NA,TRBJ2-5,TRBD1,CASRGTGHGETQYF,TGTGCCAGCAGGGGGACAGGGCACGGAGAGACCCAGTACTTC
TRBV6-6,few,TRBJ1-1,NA,CASSRGNTEAFF,TGTGCCAGCAGCAGGGGGAACACTGAAGCTTTCTTT
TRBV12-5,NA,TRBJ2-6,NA,CASGSLSGANVLTF,TGTGCTAGTGGTTCCCTCTCTGGGGCCAACGTCCTGACTTTC
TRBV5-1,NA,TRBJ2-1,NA,CASSLDPLPEQFF,TGCGCCAGCAGCTTGGATCCCCTACCTGAGCAGTTCTTC
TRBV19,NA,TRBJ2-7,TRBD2,CASSTRTSGRYEQYF,TGTGCCAGTAGTACCCGGACTAGCGGGAGGTACGAGCAGTACTTC
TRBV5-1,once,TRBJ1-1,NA,CASKTGTMNTEAFF,TGCGCCAGCAAGACCGGGACAATGAACACTGAAGCTTTCTTT
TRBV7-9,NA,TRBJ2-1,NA,CASSLSSGWGNEQFF,TGTGCCAGCAGCTTATCCAGCGGGTGGGGCAATGAGCAGTTCTTC
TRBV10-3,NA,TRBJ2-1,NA,CAIRSSSYNEQFF,TGTGCCATCCGGAGCTCCTCCTACAATGAGCAGTTCTTC
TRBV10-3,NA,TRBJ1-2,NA,CAISREGRLYGYTF,TGTGCCATCAGCAGGGAGGGGCGTTTGTATGGCTACACCTTC
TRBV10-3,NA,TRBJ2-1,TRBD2,CAISDPGTSENEQFF,TGTGCCATCAGTGACCCTGGGACTAGCGAAAATGAGCAGTTCTTC
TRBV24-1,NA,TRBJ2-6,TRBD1,CATGGQGVMGANVLTF,TGTGCCACCGGGGGACAGGGGGTTATGGGGGCCAACGTCCTGACTTTC
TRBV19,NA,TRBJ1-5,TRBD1,CAASGAGGQPQHF,TGTGCCGCTTCGGGGGCAGGGGGGCAGCCCCAGCATTTT
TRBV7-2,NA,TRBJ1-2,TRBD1,CASSRATGEERGYTF,TGTGCCAGCAGTAGGGCTACAGGGGAGGAAAGAGGCTACACCTTC
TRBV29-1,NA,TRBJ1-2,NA,CSVAMGLGNYGYTF,TGCAGCGTTGCTATGGGTCTCGGGAACTATGGCTACACCTTC
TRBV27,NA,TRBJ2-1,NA,CASSFGVYNEQFF,TGTGCCAGCAGTTTCGGAGTCTACAATGAGCAGTTCTTC
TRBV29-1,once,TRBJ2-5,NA,CSVDTQIKTQYF,TGCAGCGTTGATACCCAGATTAAGACCCAGTACTTC
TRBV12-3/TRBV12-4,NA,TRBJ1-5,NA,CASSLSGNQPQHF,TGTGCCAGCAGTTTAAGCGGGAATCAGCCCCAGCATTTT
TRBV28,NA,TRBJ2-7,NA,CAILETGTRQYEQYF,TGTGCCATACTTGAGACCGGGACTCGCCAATACGAGCAGTACTTC
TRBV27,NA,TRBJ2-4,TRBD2,CASSYQGLAGAEYF,TGTGCCAGCAGTTACCAGGGACTAGCGGGAGCGGAGTACTTC
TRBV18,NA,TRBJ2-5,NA,CASSPNRGTWETQYF,TGTGCCAGCTCACCTAATCGAGGAACTTGGGAGACCCAGTACTTC
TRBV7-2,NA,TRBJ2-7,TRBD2,CASSPRPWTSASPLEQYF,TGTGCCAGCAGCCCACGACCTTGGACTAGCGCCTCACCCCTCGAGCAGTACTTC